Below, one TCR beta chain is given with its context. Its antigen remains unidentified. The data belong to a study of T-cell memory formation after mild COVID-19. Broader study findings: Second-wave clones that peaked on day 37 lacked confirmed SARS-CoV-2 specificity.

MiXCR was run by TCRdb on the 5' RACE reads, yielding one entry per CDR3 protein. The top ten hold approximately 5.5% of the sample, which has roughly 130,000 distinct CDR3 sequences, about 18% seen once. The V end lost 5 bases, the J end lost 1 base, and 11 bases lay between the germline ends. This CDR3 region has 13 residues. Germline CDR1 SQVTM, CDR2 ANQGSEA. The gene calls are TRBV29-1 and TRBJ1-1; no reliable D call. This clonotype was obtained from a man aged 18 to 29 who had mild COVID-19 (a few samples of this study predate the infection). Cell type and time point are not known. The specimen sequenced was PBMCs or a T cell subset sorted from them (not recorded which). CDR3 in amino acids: CSVYPDTNTEAFF. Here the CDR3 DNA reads TGCAGCGTTTACCCCGACACGAACACTGAAGCTTTCTTT. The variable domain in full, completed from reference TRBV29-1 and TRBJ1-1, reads SAVISQKPSRDICQRGTSLTIQCQVDSQVTMMFWYRQQPGQSLTLIATANQGSEATYESGFVIDKFPISRPNLTFSTLTVSNMSPEDSSIYLCSVYPDTNTEAFFGQGTRLTVV.